The TCR beta chain under discussion was sequenced for a study of cytomegalovirus exposure and HLA in healthy donors. Study results and caveats: The later analysis indicated that the majority of CMV-associated TCR beta chains appeared HLA-restricted. It was taken for granted in presence/absence analyses that sequencing depth across donors was roughly uniform. Later analysis reportedly placed an Asian-associated ancestry cluster below the roughly 670-donor mean in N-insertions. TCR beta chains numbering more than 150 were designated cytomegalovirus-associated.

Primers: 60 Vbeta forward and 13 Jbeta reverse. Method: immunoSEQ multiplex PCR; TCRdb's copy keeps in-frame clones and lacks some. In the table there are about 94,000 clones, about 76% of which are singletons. As for this clone: The target antigen is unknown.

The germline V gene encodes CDR1 MNHNS and CDR2 SASEGT. V lost 6 bases and J lost 4, with 12 bases in between. The CDR3 is 14 residues long. The clonotype originates from a man between 35 and 55 years old in good health and CMV-seropositive. The V gene is TRBV6-1, the J gene TRBJ2-2, with D maybe TRBD2 (6 bases). Specimen: PBMCs. For the CDR3, the DNA is TGTGCCAGCAGAAGACTAGGGGCCACCGGGGAGCTGTTTTTT. The encoded protein is CASRRLGATGELFF.